What follows are 2 T cell receptor beta chains derived from one specimen sequenced in a study of T cell responses to AZD1222 COVID-19 vaccine. Here immunoSEQ multiplex PCR was the method, and the copy in TCRdb shows in-frame clones only, minus some. Of around 150,000 clones listed, almost 95% were seen once; the top ten hold about 2.5%. The material sequenced was peripheral blood, taken on day 0 of AZD1222 vaccination. The origin of the receptors is an adult in good health.

CDR3 sequence (DNA): TGTGCCAGCAGTCAACTAGCGGGCGGACCCCTAGCCAAAAACATTCAGTACTTC. Its translation: CASSQLAGGPLAKNIQYF. The chain uses TRBV6-6 and TRBJ2-4; TRBD2 aligns across 9 bases. The CDR3 has 18 residues. In germline, CDR1 is MNHNY, CDR2 SVGAGI (reference sequence). The trim removed 5 bases at V and 0 bases at J, leaving 11 bases unmatched.

The chain has TRBV6-1 and TRBJ1-5; no firm D call. V lost 2 bases and J lost 4, with 12 bases in between. The CDR3 covers 15 residues. The V gene's germline CDR1 is MNHNS and CDR2 SASEGT. The CDR3 spells CASSERTEVNQPQHF. CDR3 nucleotides: TGTGCCAGCAGTGAAAGAACCGAGGTAAATCAGCCCCAGCATTTT.